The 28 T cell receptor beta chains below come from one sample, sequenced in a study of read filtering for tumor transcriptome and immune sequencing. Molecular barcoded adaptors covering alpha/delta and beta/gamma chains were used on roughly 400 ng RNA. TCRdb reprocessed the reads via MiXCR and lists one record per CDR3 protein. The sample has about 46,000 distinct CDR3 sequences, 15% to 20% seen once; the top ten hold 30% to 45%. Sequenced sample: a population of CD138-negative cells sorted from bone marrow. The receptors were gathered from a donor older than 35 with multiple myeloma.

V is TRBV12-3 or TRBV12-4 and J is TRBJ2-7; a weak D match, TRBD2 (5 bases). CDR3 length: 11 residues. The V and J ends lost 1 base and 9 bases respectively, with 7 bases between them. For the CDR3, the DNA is TGTGCCAGCAGTTTAGGAGAGGGGCAGTACTTC. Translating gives CASSLGEGQYF.

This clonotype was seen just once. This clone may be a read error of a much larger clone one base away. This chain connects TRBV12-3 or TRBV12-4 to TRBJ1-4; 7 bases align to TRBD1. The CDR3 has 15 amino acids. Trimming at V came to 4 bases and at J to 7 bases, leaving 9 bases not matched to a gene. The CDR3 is CASSSTTGRGEKLFF. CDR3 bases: TGTGCCAGCAGTTCTACGACAGGGAGAGGTGAAAAACTGTTTTTT.

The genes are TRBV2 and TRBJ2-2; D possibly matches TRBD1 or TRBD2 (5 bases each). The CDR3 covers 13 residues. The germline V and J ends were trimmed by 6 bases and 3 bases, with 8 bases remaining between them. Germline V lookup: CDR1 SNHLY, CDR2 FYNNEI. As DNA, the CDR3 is TGTGCCAGCAGCCGGGACGACACCGGGGAGCTGTTTTTT. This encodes CASSRDDTGELFF.

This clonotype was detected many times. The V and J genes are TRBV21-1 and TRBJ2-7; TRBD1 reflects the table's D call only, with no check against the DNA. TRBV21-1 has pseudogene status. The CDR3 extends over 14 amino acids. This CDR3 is CASLGTGGRDEQYF. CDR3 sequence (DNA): TGTGCCAGCCTGGGGACAGGGGGACGGGACGAGCAGTACTTC.

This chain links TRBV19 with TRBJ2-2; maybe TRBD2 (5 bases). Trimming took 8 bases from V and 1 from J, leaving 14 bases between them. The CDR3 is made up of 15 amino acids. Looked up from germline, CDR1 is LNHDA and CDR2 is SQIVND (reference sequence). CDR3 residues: CASGGRVLNTGELFF. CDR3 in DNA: TGTGCCAGTGGTGGGCGGGTTCTGAACACCGGGGAGCTGTTTTTT.

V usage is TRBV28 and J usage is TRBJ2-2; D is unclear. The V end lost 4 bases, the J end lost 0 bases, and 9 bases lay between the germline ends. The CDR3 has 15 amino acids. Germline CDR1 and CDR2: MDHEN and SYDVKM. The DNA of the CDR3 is TGTGCCAGCAGTTATGGACGTCCGAACACCGGGGAGCTGTTTTTT. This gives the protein CASSYGRPNTGELFF.

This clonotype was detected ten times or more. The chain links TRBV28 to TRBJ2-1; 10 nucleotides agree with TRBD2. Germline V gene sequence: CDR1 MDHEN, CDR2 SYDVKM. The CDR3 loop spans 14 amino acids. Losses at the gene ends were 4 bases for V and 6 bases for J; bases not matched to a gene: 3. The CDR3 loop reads CASSSLAGFNEQFF. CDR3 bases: TGTGCCAGCAGTTCACTAGCGGGGTTCAATGAGCAGTTCTTC.

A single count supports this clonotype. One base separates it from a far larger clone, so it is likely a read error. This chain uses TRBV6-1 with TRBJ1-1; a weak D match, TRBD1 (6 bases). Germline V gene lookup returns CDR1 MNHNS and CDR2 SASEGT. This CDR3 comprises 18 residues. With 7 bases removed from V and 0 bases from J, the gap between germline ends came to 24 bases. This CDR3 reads CASNYMGTQGKLNTEAFF. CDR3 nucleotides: TGTGCCAGCAATTATATGGGGACACAGGGAAAGTTGAACACTGAAGCTTTCTTT.

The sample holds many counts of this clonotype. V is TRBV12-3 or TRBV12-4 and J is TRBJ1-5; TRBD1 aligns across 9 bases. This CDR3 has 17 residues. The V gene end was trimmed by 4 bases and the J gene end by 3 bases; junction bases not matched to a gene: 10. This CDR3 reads CASSSSPGQGNNQPQHF. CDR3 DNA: TGTGCCAGCAGTTCATCCCCGGGACAGGGTAACAATCAGCCCCAGCATTTT.

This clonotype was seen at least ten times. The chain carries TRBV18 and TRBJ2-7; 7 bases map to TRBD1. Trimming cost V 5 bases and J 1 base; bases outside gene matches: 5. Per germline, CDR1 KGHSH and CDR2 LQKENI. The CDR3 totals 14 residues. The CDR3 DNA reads TGTGCCAGCTCAGTCGGGGACAGATCCTACGAGCAGTACTTC. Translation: CASSVGDRSYEQYF. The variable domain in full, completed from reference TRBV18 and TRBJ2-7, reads NAGVMQNPRHLVRRRGQEARLRCSPMKGHSHVYWYRQLPEEGLKFMVYLQKENIIDESGMPKERFSAEFPKEGPSILRIQQVVRGDSAAYFCASSVGDRSYEQYFGPGTRLTVT.

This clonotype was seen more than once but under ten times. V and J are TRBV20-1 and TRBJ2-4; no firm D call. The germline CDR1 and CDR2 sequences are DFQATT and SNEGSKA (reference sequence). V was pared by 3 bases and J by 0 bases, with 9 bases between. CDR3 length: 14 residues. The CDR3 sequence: CSASIDPAKNIQYF. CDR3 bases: TGCAGTGCTAGTATAGATCCAGCCAAAAACATTCAGTACTTC.

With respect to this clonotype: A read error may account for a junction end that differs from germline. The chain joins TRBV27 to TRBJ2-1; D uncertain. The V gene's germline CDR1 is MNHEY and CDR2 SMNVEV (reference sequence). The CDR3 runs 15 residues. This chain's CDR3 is CASSLDISEYNERFF. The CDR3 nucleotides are TGTGCCAGCAGTTTGGATATCTCAGAGTACAATGAGCGGTTCTTC.

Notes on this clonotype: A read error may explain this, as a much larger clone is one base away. CDR3 nucleotide sequence: TGTGCCAGCAGTTCCACAGGGGGCCGAGTGACCCAGTACTTC. This gives the protein CASSSTGGRVTQYF. V usage is TRBV12-3 or TRBV12-4 and J usage is TRBJ2-5; 9 positions match TRBD1. V was pared by 4 bases and J by 7 bases, with 7 bases of the junction left unmatched. The CDR3 loop spans 14 amino acids.

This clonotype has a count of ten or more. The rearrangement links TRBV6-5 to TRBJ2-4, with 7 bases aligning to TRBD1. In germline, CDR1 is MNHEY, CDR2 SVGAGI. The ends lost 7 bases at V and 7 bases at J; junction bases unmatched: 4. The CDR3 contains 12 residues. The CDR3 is CASTAQGNIQYF. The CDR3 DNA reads TGTGCCAGCACCGCACAGGGGAACATTCAGTACTTC.

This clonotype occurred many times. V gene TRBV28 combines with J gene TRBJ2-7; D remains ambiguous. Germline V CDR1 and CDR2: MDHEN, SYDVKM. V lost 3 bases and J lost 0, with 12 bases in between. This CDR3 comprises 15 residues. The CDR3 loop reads CASSFEALLSYEQYF. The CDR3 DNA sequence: TGTGCCAGCAGTTTCGAGGCCCTACTCTCCTACGAGCAGTACTTC.

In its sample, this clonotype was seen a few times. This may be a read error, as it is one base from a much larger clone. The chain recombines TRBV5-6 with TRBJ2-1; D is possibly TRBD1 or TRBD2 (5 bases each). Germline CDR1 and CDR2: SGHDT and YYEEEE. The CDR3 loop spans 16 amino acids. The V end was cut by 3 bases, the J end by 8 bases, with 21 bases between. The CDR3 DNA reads TGTGCCAGCAGCTCGAACCGGGACGGGTATGACGATGAGCAGTTCTTC. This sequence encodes CASSSNRDGYDDEQFF. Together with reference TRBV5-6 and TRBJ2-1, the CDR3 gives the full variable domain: DAGVTQSPTHLIKTRGQQVTLRCSPKSGHDTVSWYQQALGQGPQFIFQYYEEEERQRGNFPDRFSGHQFPNYSSELNVNALLLGDSALYLCASSSNRDGYDDEQFFGPGTRLTVL.

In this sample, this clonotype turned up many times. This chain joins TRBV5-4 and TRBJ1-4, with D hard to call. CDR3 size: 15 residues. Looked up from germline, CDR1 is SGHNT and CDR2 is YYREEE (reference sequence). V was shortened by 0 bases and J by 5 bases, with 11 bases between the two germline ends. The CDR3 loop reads CASSLDAGENEKLFF. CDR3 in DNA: TGTGCCAGCAGCTTGGACGCCGGCGAAAATGAAAAACTGTTTTTT.

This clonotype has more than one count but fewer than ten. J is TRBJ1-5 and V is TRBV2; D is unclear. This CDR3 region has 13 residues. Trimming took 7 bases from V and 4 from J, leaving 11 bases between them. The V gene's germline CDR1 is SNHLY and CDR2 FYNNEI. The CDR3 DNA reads TGTGCCAGCAAGTCCGACGAGAATCAGCCCCAGCATTTT. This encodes CASKSDENQPQHF.

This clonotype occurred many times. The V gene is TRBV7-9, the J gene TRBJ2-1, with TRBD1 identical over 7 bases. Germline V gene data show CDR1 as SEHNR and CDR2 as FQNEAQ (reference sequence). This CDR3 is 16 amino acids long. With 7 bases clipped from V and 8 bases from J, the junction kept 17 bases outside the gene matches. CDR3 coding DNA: TGTGCCAGCACCCCAATACGGTCAGGGGGTTTATATGAGCAGTTCTTC. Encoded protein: CASTPIRSGGLYEQFF.

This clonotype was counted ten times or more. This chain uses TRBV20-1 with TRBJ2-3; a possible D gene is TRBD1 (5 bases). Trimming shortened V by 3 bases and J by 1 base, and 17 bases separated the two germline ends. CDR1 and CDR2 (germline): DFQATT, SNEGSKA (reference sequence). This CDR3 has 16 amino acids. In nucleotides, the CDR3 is TGCAGTGCTAGTTCAGGGATCCTTACCCGCACAGATACGCAGTATTTT. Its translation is CSASSGILTRTDTQYF.

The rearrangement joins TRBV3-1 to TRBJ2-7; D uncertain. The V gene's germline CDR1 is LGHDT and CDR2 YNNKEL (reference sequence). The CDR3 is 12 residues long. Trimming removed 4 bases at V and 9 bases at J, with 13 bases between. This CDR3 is CASSPTVGVQYF. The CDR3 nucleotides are TGTGCCAGCAGCCCCACGGTTGGCGTGCAGTACTTC.

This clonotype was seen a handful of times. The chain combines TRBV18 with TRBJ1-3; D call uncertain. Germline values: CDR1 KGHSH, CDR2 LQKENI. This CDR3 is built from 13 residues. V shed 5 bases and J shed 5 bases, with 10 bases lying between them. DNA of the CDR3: TGTGCCAGCTCATCAGGACCTCGAAACACCATATATTTT. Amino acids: CASSSGPRNTIYF.

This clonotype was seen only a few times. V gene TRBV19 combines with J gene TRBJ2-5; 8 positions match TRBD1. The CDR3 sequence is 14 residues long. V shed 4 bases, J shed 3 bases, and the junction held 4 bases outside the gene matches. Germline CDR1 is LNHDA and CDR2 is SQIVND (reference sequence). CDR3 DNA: TGTGCCAGTAGTAGGACAGGGAGAAAAGAGACCCAGTACTTC. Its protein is CASSRTGRKETQYF. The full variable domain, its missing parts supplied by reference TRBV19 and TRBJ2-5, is DGGITQSPKYLFRKEGQNVTLSCEQNLNHDAMYWYRQDPGQGLRLIYYSQIVNDFQKGDIAEGYSVSREKKESFPLTVTSAQKNPTAFYLCASSRTGRKETQYFGPGTRLLVL.

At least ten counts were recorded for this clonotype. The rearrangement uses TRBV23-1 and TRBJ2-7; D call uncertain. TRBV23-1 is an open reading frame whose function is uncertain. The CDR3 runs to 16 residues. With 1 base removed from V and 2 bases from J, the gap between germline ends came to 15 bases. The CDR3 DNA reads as TGCGCCAGCAGTCAATTCGGTAGGAGCTGCGCCTACGAGCAGTACTTC. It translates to CASSQFGRSCAYEQYF.

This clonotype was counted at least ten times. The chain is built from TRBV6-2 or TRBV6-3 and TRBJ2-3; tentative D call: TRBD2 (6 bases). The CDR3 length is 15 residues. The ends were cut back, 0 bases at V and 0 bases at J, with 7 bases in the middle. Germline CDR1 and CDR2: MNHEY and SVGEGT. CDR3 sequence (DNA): TGTGCCAGCAGTTACTCGGAGGGAAGCACAGATACGCAGTATTTT. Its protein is CASSYSEGSTDTQYF.

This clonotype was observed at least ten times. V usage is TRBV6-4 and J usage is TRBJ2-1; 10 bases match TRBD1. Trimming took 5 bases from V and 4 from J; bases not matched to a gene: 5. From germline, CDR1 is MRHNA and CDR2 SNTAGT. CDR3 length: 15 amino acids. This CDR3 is CASSYRTGGYNEQFF. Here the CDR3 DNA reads TGTGCCAGCAGTTACCGGACAGGGGGGTACAATGAGCAGTTCTTC.

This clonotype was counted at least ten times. This CDR3 is CASSPTDTELEQYF. The CDR3 nucleotides are TGTGCCAGCTCACCAACAGATACTGAGTTGGAGCAGTACTTC. The rearrangement joins TRBV18 to TRBJ2-7, with D uncertain. The CDR3 is 14 residues long. CDR1 is KGHSH, CDR2 LQKENI, per germline. Deletions cut 2 bases from V and 7 bases from J, with 15 bases between.

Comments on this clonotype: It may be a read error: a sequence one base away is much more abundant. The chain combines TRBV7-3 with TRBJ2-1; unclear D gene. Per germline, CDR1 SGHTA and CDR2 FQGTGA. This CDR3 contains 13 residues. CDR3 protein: CASSLSAYNERFF. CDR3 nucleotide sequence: TGTGCCAGCAGCCTGTCAGCGTACAATGAGCGGTTCTTC.